These 25 T cell receptor beta chains originate from one sample sequenced in a study of beta chain features in type 1 diabetes. These receptors lack a known antigen. The sequenced template was cDNA made from the entire isolated RNA. Produced via immunoSEQ multiplex PCR; TCRdb's table is partial and in-frame only. The sample carries about 650,000 clones, 9.5% to 15% recorded once. Study results and caveats: TCRB CDR3s from Type 1 diabetes patients were moderately but significantly shorter in all four CD4+ subsets.

Input material: naive CD4+ T cells from blood. All receptors come from a man younger than 40 with type 1 diabetes.

This chain connects TRBV10-3 to TRBJ2-2, with 7 bases matching TRBD2. Germline CDR1 and CDR2: ENHRY and SYGVKD. The CDR3 runs 14 residues. Losses at the gene ends were 8 bases for V and 0 bases for J; bases not matched to a gene: 3. Here the CDR3 reads CAIGTTSNTGELFF. The CDR3 DNA follows: TGTGCCATCGGGACTACCTCGAACACCGGGGAGCTGTTTTTT.

The sample holds a few counts of this clone. The genes are TRBV7-6 and TRBJ2-7; D may be TRBD2 (5 bases). This CDR3 comprises 14 residues. Germline V gene sequence: CDR1 SGHVS, CDR2 FNYEAQ. The germline V and J ends were trimmed by 1 base and 3 bases, with 10 bases remaining between them. CDR3: CASSLGLAGYEQYF. CDR3 nucleotides: TGTGCCAGCAGCTTAGGACTGGCGGGCTACGAGCAGTACTTC.

Details on this clone: The germline gene is not matched at one end of the junction; a read error may be the cause. The chain links TRBV7-7 to TRBJ2-2; 7 nucleotides match TRBD1. CDR3 size: 15 residues. The germline gives CDR1 SSHAT, CDR2 FNYEAQ (reference sequence). The CDR3 region has the DNA TGTGCTAGCAGCCCCGGGACAGTGAACACCGGGGAGCTGTTTTTT. Its translation: CASSPGTVNTGELFF.

This clone came up a few times. The V and J genes are TRBV28 and TRBJ2-5, with a tentative D call TRBD1 (8 bases). This CDR3 is built from 16 residues. CDR1 MDHEN and CDR2 SYDVKM come from the germline V gene. The V gene lost 4 bases and the J gene lost 0 bases, with 15 bases spanning the gap. This CDR3 is CASSSAQGGDQETQYF. The DNA for the CDR3 is TGTGCCAGCAGTTCCGCACAGGGGGGGGACCAAGAGACCCAGTACTTC.

The V call is TRBV6-6, the J call TRBJ2-7, with 9 bases identical to TRBD1. After removal of 0 bases from V and 3 bases from J, the junction contained 3 bases not matched to a gene. The CDR3 sequence is 15 residues long. Germline CDR1 is MNHNY and CDR2 is SVGAGI (reference sequence). CDR3: CASSYSGTGSYEQYF. The CDR3 DNA reads as TGTGCCAGCAGTTACTCTGGGACAGGGAGCTACGAGCAGTACTTC.

The gene calls are TRBV27 and TRBJ2-7; a weak D match, TRBD2 (6 bases). This CDR3 region has 13 residues. Between the trimmed V and J ends, which lost 6 bases and 9 bases, there was a span of 18 bases. Per the germline V gene, CDR1 is MNHEY and CDR2 is SMNVEV (reference sequence). The CDR3 DNA reads TGTGCCAGCAGCCGGGTGTACGGGGGACGGCAGTACTTC. This encodes CASSRVYGGRQYF.

This clone was observed a handful of times. The rearrangement uses TRBV28 and TRBJ2-7; TRBD2 agrees at 11 bases. This CDR3 is built from 15 residues. Germline V lookup: CDR1 MDHEN, CDR2 SYDVKM. V was clipped by 8 bases and J by 0 bases; unmatched bases: 6. CDR3 protein: CASLPGTSGSYEQYF. Written as DNA, the CDR3 is TGTGCCAGCCTCCCAGGGACTAGCGGCTCCTACGAGCAGTACTTC.

This clone was recorded a few times. This chain joins TRBV13 and TRBJ1-6; unclear D gene. CDR3 size: 16 residues. V lost 2 bases and J lost 8, with 16 bases in between. Germline CDR1 and CDR2: PRHDT and FYEKMQ (reference sequence). Here the CDR3 DNA reads TGTGCCAGCAGCTTATCCGGGGAAAGGTGGGATTCACCCCTCCACTTT. This gives the protein CASSLSGERWDSPLHF.

The sample holds a few counts of this clone. The rearrangement links TRBV4-3 to TRBJ2-1; 7 bases are shared with TRBD2. This CDR3 region has 15 residues. The germline V gene encodes CDR1 LGHNA and CDR2 YSLEER. The J segment lost 2 bases and the V segment lost 4 bases, leaving 5 bases of the junction unmatched. CDR3 loop: CASSPGLSTYNEQFF. The CDR3 DNA sequence: TGCGCCAGCAGCCCGGGACTATCAACCTACAATGAGCAGTTCTTC.

This clone has more than one count but fewer than ten. The chain employs TRBV18 and TRBJ2-5; 7 bases are a match to TRBD1. Germline lookup yields CDR1 KGHSH and CDR2 LQKENI. With 6 bases clipped from V and 1 base from J, the junction kept 14 bases outside the gene matches. The CDR3 runs 17 residues. CDR3 nucleotides: TGTGCCAGCTCTCTCAATCGACAGGGTCACGCCCAAGAGACCCAGTACTTC. It translates to CASSLNRQGHAQETQYF.

This clone was picked up a small number of times. The chain joins TRBV2 to TRBJ2-7, with a tentative D call TRBD1 (5 bases). Trimming shortened V by 10 bases and J by 1 base, and 14 bases separated the two germline ends. The germline V gene encodes CDR1 SNHLY and CDR2 FYNNEI. This CDR3 has 13 residues. The DNA of the CDR3 is TGTGCCACCTCTCCTACAGGATCCTACGAGCAGTACTTC. It codes for CATSPTGSYEQYF.

V and J are TRBV14 and TRBJ2-4; D perhaps matches TRBD2 (5 bases). The CDR3 has 17 amino acids. V gave up 3 bases and J gave up 3 bases, with 18 bases separating them. The V gene's germline CDR1 is SGHDN and CDR2 FVKESK. The CDR3 sequence is CASSHGGLKLGKNIQYF. In nucleotides, the CDR3 is TGTGCCAGCAGCCATGGAGGCCTGAAGTTAGGCAAAAACATTCAGTACTTC.

This clone has only a few counts. The chain has TRBV7-8 and TRBJ2-2; no definite D call. CDR3 length: 14 residues. CDR1 and CDR2 from the germline V gene are SGHVS and FQNEAQ. Trimming cost V 1 base and J 4 bases, with 7 bases left between them. The CDR3 DNA sequence: TGTGCCAGCAGCTTAGGAGGTCCCACCGGGGAGCTGTTTTTT. Protein product: CASSLGGPTGELFF.

The table lists this clone with a few counts. This rearrangement joins TRBV27 to TRBJ1-4, with D uncertain. The CDR3 extends over 14 amino acids. Germline V lookup: CDR1 MNHEY, CDR2 SMNVEV (reference sequence). Trimming removed 3 bases from V and 8 bases from J, with 13 bases in between. CDR3 coding DNA: TGTGCCAGCAGTTTTTTTGGGTCTGGCGAAAAACTGTTTTTT. It translates to CASSFFGSGEKLFF.

This clone was seen only a few times. This rearrangement joins TRBV9 to TRBJ1-6; D uncertain. Germline V gene data show CDR1 as SGDLS and CDR2 as YYNGEE. This CDR3 is built from 13 residues. V was shortened by 2 bases and J by 7 bases, with 7 bases between the two germline ends. In nucleotides, the CDR3 is TGTGCCAGCAGCGTGGGCAGAAATTCACCCCTCCACTTT. The encoded protein is CASSVGRNSPLHF.

This sequence joins TRBV6-5 and TRBJ1-2, with D unclear. V was clipped by 6 bases and J by 8 bases, with 10 bases between them. Germline CDR1 reads MNHEY; CDR2 reads SVGAGI. CDR3 length: 11 amino acids. The CDR3 is CASRAPGGYTF. CDR3 DNA sequence: TGTGCCAGCAGAGCCCCGGGGGGCTACACCTTC.

V usage is TRBV7-3 and J usage is TRBJ2-1, with a tentative D call TRBD1 (5 bases). CDR1 is SGHTA and CDR2 is FQGTGA in the germline V gene. The CDR3 sequence is 13 residues long. The V and J ends lost 2 bases and 8 bases respectively, with 10 bases between them. CDR3 DNA: TGTGCCAGCAGCTTAGGGGCTTGGGATGAGCAGTTCTTC. Encoded protein: CASSLGAWDEQFF.

This clone has just a few counts. The chain employs TRBV7-9 and TRBJ2-1; 8 nucleotides line up with TRBD2. CDR3 length: 15 residues. CDR1 is SEHNR, CDR2 FQNEAQ, per germline (reference sequence). The ends lost 5 bases at V and 8 bases at J; junction bases unmatched: 11. CDR3 nucleotides: TGTGCCAGCAGCAAAACTAGCGGTGCTGTGGATGAGCAGTTCTTC. It specifies CASSKTSGAVDEQFF.

J is TRBJ2-1 and V is TRBV18, with D possibly being TRBD1 (6 bases). Per germline, CDR1 KGHSH and CDR2 LQKENI. V lost 1 base and J 8 bases, leaving 9 bases between the germline ends. The CDR3 length is 13 residues. The CDR3, as DNA: TGTGCCAGCTCACCACGCCCAGGGGATGAGCAGTTCTTC. Protein product: CASSPRPGDEQFF.

This clone was found a few times. Other DNA sequences in this specimen translate into the identical CDR3. V usage is TRBV9 and J usage is TRBJ1-6, with 7 nucleotides matching TRBD1. Per the germline V gene, CDR1 is SGDLS and CDR2 is YYNGEE. The CDR3 runs 14 residues. With 4 bases clipped from V and 7 bases from J, the junction kept 5 bases outside the gene matches. CDR3 DNA: TGTGCCAGCAGCCCCGGACAGGCCAATTCACCCCTCCACTTT. Translation: CASSPGQANSPLHF. The whole variable domain, remainder taken from reference TRBV9 and TRBJ1-6, is DSGVTQTPKHLITATGQRVTLRCSPRSGDLSVYWYQQSLDQGLQFLIQYYNGEERAKGNILERFSAQQFPDLHSELNLSSLELGDSALYFCASSPGQANSPLHFGNGTRLTVT.

The V call is TRBV19, the J call TRBJ1-4; 10 bases fit TRBD1. The J segment lost 5 bases and the V segment lost 2 bases, leaving 8 bases of the junction unmatched. Germline values: CDR1 LNHDA, CDR2 SQIVND (reference sequence). The CDR3 runs to 17 residues. CDR3 sequence (DNA): TGTGCCAGTAGTATAACTCCTCCGGGACAGGGGAATGAAAAACTGTTTTTT. Translating it yields CASSITPPGQGNEKLFF.

The chain is built from TRBV4-1 and TRBJ1-6; D is possibly TRBD1 (5 bases). Per the germline V gene, CDR1 is MGHRA and CDR2 is YSYEKL. The CDR3 loop spans 17 amino acids. V was clipped by 2 bases and J by 9 bases, with 20 bases between them. CDR3 region: CASSQTRDGGSASPLHF. CDR3 nucleotide sequence: TGCGCCAGCAGCCAAACTCGGGACGGGGGTAGTGCTTCACCCCTCCACTTT.

The chain employs TRBV5-1 and TRBJ2-3; either TRBD1 or TRBD2 may supply D (5 bases each). Between the trimmed V and J ends, which lost 4 bases and 14 bases, there was a span of 14 bases. This CDR3 spans 11 amino acids. Germline V gene data show CDR1 as SGHRS and CDR2 as YFSETQ. DNA for the CDR3: TGCGCCAGCAGCCCTGGGGGTGGGTGGTATTTT. As protein: CASSPGGGWYF.

This clone was seen more than once but under ten times. V gene TRBV11-2 combines with J gene TRBJ2-7; 7 nucleotides agree with TRBD2. V shed 2 bases, J shed 6 bases, and the junction held 7 bases outside the gene matches. The CDR3 has 14 amino acids. Germline V gene lookup returns CDR1 SGHAT and CDR2 FQNNGV. The CDR3 DNA follows: TGTGCCAGCAGCTTAATTACGGGGGGTCGCGAGCAGTACTTC. The encoded protein is CASSLITGGREQYF. The full variable domain, its missing parts supplied by reference TRBV11-2 and TRBJ2-7, is EAGVAQSPRYKIIEKRQSVAFWCNPISGHATLYWYQQILGQGPKLLIQFQNNGVVDDSQLPKDRFSAERLKGVDSTLKIQPAKLEDSAVYLCASSLITGGREQYFGPGTRLTVT.

The V gene is TRBV19, the J gene TRBJ2-7, with D perhaps matching TRBD2 (6 bases). The CDR3 runs to 16 residues. V was shortened by 5 bases and J by 4 bases, with 21 bases between the two germline ends. CDR1 LNHDA and CDR2 SQIVND come from the germline V gene (reference sequence). The CDR3 loop is CASSLATGAGGYEQYF. The DNA for the CDR3 is TGTGCCAGTAGTCTTGCGACCGGGGCCGGAGGGTACGAGCAGTACTTC.